This T cell receptor (beta chain) originates from a study of tumor-infiltrating lymphocytes in oesophageal squamous cell carcinoma. Germline CDR1 reads SGHVS; CDR2 reads FNYEAQ. The CDR3 covers 20 residues. The V gene end was trimmed by 0 bases and the J gene end by 1 base; junction bases not matched to a gene: 14. TCRdb used MiXCR to reprocess the PCR reads, holding one entry per CDR3 protein. The top ten clones hold approximately 41% of a sample with 15,000 to 20,000 distinct CDR3 sequences, approximately 43% of them seen once. This chain connects TRBV7-6 to TRBJ2-1; 8 bases are shared with TRBD2. Sequencing input: blood. The receptor's source is a female donor with esophageal squamous cell carcinoma. The CDR3 region has the DNA TGTGCCAGCAGCTTAGCGCAACCGGGGGGGGCAAGCGGATCCTACAATGAGCAGTTCTTC. Amino acids: CASSLAQPGGASGSYNEQFF. The full variable domain, in which reference TRBV7-6 and TRBJ2-1 provide the parts outside the CDR3, is GAGVSQSPRYKVTKRGQDVALRCDPISGHVSLYWYRQALGQGPEFLTYFNYEAQQDKSGLPNDRFSAERPEGSISTLTIQRTEQRDSAMYRCASSLAQPGGASGSYNEQFFGPGTRLTVL.